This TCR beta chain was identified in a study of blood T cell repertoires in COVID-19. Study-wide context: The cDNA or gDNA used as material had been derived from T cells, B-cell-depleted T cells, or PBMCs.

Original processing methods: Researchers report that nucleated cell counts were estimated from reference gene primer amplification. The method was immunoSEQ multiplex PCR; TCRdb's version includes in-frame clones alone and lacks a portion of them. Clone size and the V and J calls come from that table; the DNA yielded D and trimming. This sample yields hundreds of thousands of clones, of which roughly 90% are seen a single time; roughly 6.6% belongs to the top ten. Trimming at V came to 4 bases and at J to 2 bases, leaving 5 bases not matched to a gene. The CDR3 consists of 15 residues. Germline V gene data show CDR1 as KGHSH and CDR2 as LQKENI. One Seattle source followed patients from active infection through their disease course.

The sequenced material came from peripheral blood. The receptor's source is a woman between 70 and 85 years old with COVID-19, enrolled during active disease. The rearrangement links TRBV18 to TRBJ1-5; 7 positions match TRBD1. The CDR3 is CASSRGTVGNQPQHF. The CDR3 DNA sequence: TGTGCCAGCTCACGGGGGACAGTAGGCAATCAGCCCCAGCATTTT.